The rows below give T cell receptor beta chains drawn from one sample of a study of blood T cell repertoires in COVID-19. Produced via immunoSEQ multiplex PCR; TCRdb's table is partial and in-frame only. Among 110,000 or so clones listed, over 75% were seen once. The sequencing sample was made of peripheral blood. Receptor source: a woman aged 50 to 65 with acute or convalescent COVID-19. CDR3s include the opening cysteine and the closing phenylalanine or tryptophan. A D gene is named only where the DNA matches it firmly. A row's size may be missing; if present it is once, few, many or a size class.

CASSWDMGNSPLHF	TGTGCCAGCAGCTGGGACATGGGAAATTCACCCCTCCACTTT	TRBV6-6	once	TRBJ1-6	.
CASSLQGRDEQYF	TGCGCCAGCAGCCTACAGGGTAGGGACGAGCAGTACTTC	TRBV5-1	.	TRBJ2-7	.
CASRLPPLDEQYF	TGTGCCAGCAGACTACCCCCCCTGGACGAGCAGTACTTC	TRBV11-2	.	TRBJ2-7	.
CASSFLSGQGGEQYF	TGCGCCAGCAGCTTTCTGTCCGGCCAGGGGGGCGAGCAGTACTTC	TRBV5-1	.	TRBJ2-7	.
CASSYHRDYGYTF	TGTGCCAGCAGTTACCACCGGGACTATGGCTACACCTTC	TRBV6-5	.	TRBJ1-2	.
CASSAARPGVPQHF	TGTGCCAGCAGCGCCGCTAGGCCCGGAGTGCCCCAGCATTTT	TRBV7-9	.	TRBJ1-5	.
CGKEGGDNKNIQYF	TGCGGGAAAGAGGGGGGGGATAACAAAAACATTCAGTACTTC	TRBV23-1	.	TRBJ2-4	.
CASSVGPYEQYF	TGTGCCAGCAGCGTGGGGCCCTACGAGCAGTACTTC	TRBV11-3	.	TRBJ2-7	.
CSARTANYGYTF	TGCAGCGCTCGGACAGCTAACTATGGCTACACCTTC	TRBV29-1	few	TRBJ1-2	.
CASSGTGTPEKLFF	TGTGCCAGCAGTGGGACAGGGACCCCTGAAAAACTGTTTTTT	TRBV2	.	TRBJ1-4	TRBD1
CASRPSTYNSPLHF	TGTGCCAGCAGGCCCTCGACATATAATTCACCCCTCCACTTT	TRBV25-1	.	TRBJ1-6	.
CAWSVRFGAAYTF	TGTGCCTGGAGTGTACGTTTTGGGGCGGCCTACACCTTC	TRBV30	.	TRBJ1-2	.
CASSIGLHPNYGYTF	TGTGCCAGTAGTATAGGACTACACCCTAACTATGGCTACACCTTC	TRBV19	few	TRBJ1-2	.